This passage covers 26 T cell receptor beta chains from one sample sequenced in a study of blood T cell repertoires in COVID-19. Clones were sequenced by immunoSEQ multiplex PCR, and TCRdb holds only the in-frame ones, with some missing. The top ten hold 0.8% to 1.3% of the sample, which has 300,000 to 350,000 clones, nearly 90% seen once. The specimen was peripheral blood. The receptors come from a woman between 40 and 55 years old with COVID-19, enrolled during active disease.

The rearrangement links TRBV18 to TRBJ2-2; D is perhaps TRBD1 (6 bases). The V gene's germline CDR1 is KGHSH and CDR2 LQKENI. This CDR3 spans 14 amino acids. With 8 bases removed from V and 3 bases from J, the gap between germline ends came to 13 bases. The CDR3 sequence: CASRSQGDTGELFF. CDR3 nucleotides: TGTGCCAGCAGATCACAGGGTGACACCGGGGAGCTGTTTTTT.

The chain is built from TRBV19 and TRBJ1-4; D is ambiguous. CDR1 and CDR2 from the germline V gene are LNHDA and SQIVND (reference sequence). Trimming shortened V by 2 bases and J by 8 bases, and 9 bases separated the two germline ends. This CDR3 is built from 13 residues. CDR3 sequence: CASSIYVSEKLFF. CDR3 nucleotide sequence: TGTGCCAGTAGTATATATGTCTCCGAAAAACTGTTTTTT.

The chain combines TRBV7-2 with TRBJ2-2, with 8 nucleotides matching TRBD2. The CDR3 length is 14 residues. V trimming: 5 bases; J trimming: 4 bases; junction bases outside the gene matches: 3. Germline V gene sequence: CDR1 SGHTA, CDR2 FQGNSA. The CDR3 bases are TGTGCCAGCAGCCCCGGGAGGGGCACCGGGGAGCTGTTTTTT. Amino acids: CASSPGRGTGELFF.

This chain joins TRBV6-5 and TRBJ1-6, with D unresolved. The germline V gene encodes CDR1 MNHEY and CDR2 SVGAGI. Trimming pared 1 base from V and 7 bases from J, leaving 11 bases between. The length of the CDR3 is 15 residues. CDR3 sequence: CASSYFTPRNSPLHF. The CDR3 nucleotides are TGTGCCAGCAGTTACTTCACTCCGCGAAATTCACCCCTCCACTTT.

The chain employs TRBV7-2 and TRBJ2-5; TRBD1 is a possible D gene (5 bases). Looked up from germline, CDR1 is SGHTA and CDR2 is FQGNSA. This CDR3 has 14 residues. V was clipped by 1 base and J by 6 bases, with 12 bases between them. CDR3 nucleotides: TGTGCCAGCAGCTTAGAGGGTCAGGGAAAGACCCAGTACTTC. The encoded protein is CASSLEGQGKTQYF.

As to this clone: The germline gene is not matched at one end of the junction; a read error may be the cause. The V call is TRBV13, the J call TRBJ2-1, with 11 bases lining up with TRBD2. The CDR3 runs to 16 residues. CDR1 is PRHDT and CDR2 is FYEKMQ in the germline V gene (reference sequence). CDR3 sequence reads: CASSLSSGGIYSEQFF. The CDR3 DNA reads TGTGCCAGCAGCTTATCTAGCGGGGGGATATACAGTGAGCAGTTCTTC.

This chain links TRBV24-1 with TRBJ2-2, with TRBD1 matching over 11 bases. After removal of 7 bases from V and 7 bases from J, the junction contained 7 bases not matched to a gene. The CDR3 has 15 amino acids. CDR1 and CDR2 from the germline V gene are KGHDR and SFDVKD. The CDR3 is CATSRDRGSVGELFF. The CDR3 region has the DNA TGTGCCACCAGCAGGGACAGGGGGTCGGTCGGGGAGCTGTTTTTT.

This chain uses TRBV2 with TRBJ2-7, with 8 bases lining up with TRBD2. CDR1 and CDR2 (germline): SNHLY, FYNNEI. The junction had 10 bases not matched to a gene; V was cut back by 5 bases and J by 7 bases. The CDR3 has 14 amino acids. CDR3 DNA sequence: TGTGCCAGCAGTAGGAGCGGGAGCCTTGGGGAGCAGTACTTC. This gives the protein CASSRSGSLGEQYF.

The V call is TRBV6-5, the J call TRBJ2-7, with 11 positions matching TRBD1. Trimming removed 5 bases from V and 6 bases from J; junction bases left unmatched: 6. CDR1 and CDR2 (germline): MNHEY, SVGAGI. This CDR3 is built from 14 residues. The CDR3 loop reads CASSTDRGPGEQYF. The CDR3 DNA is TGTGCCAGCAGTACGGACAGGGGGCCGGGCGAGCAGTACTTC.

This clone has a single count. CDR3 sequence (DNA): TGTGCCAGCAGCTATCAACAACTAGCGGGAGGAACCTACGAGCAGTACTTC. It specifies CASSYQQLAGGTYEQYF. The rearrangement uses TRBV7-2 and TRBJ2-7, with 12 nucleotides matching TRBD2. V shed 4 bases and J 2 bases; nucleotides not matched to a gene: 9. The CDR3 covers 17 residues. The V gene's germline CDR1 is SGHTA and CDR2 FQGNSA.

The V call is TRBV6-5, the J call TRBJ2-5; 7 nucleotides align to TRBD1. The germline gives CDR1 MNHEY, CDR2 SVGAGI. With V trimmed by 8 bases and J by 1 base, 7 bases remained unmatched. The CDR3 totals 14 residues. The CDR3 DNA reads as TGTGCCAGCGGAACTCGGGACAGCCAAGAGACCCAGTACTTC. Translation: CASGTRDSQETQYF.

V gene TRBV18 combines with J gene TRBJ1-2, with TRBD1 matching over 7 bases. Germline assignment: CDR1 KGHSH and CDR2 LQKENI. V lost 3 bases to trimming and J lost 4 bases; unmatched junction nucleotides: 11. The CDR3 sequence is 16 residues long. The CDR3 bases are TGTGCCAGCTCACCCCCGGTGGACAGGTTGCTCTATGGCTACACCTTC. It translates to CASSPPVDRLLYGYTF.

The V call is TRBV6-2 or TRBV6-3, the J call TRBJ2-1, with 7 bases identical to TRBD2. V was clipped by 0 bases and J by 8 bases; unmatched bases: 13. The CDR3 is made up of 17 amino acids. Looked up from germline, CDR1 is MNHEY and CDR2 is SVGEGT. CDR3 residues: CASSYSGLGEGRDEQFF. CDR3 nucleotide sequence: TGTGCCAGCAGTTACTCCGGCTTGGGGGAGGGCCGGGATGAGCAGTTCTTC.

This clone appeared a few times. The V call is TRBV28, the J call TRBJ2-7, with 8 positions matching TRBD1. The CDR3 sequence is 14 residues long. CDR1 is MDHEN, CDR2 SYDVKM, per germline. The ends lost 7 bases at V and 2 bases at J; junction bases unmatched: 7. CDR3 sequence: CASTSTGAAYEQYF. The DNA of the CDR3 is TGTGCCAGCACCTCGACAGGGGCGGCCTACGAGCAGTACTTC.

This sequence joins TRBV7-2 and TRBJ1-2; the D is unclear. Germline-derived CDR1 and CDR2 are SGHTA and FQGNSA. Trimming stripped 5 bases from V and 5 bases from J, with 12 bases between. The CDR3 spans 13 residues. The CDR3 DNA reads as TGTGCCAGCAGCCCGGGAACAGCATATGGCTACACCTTC. This sequence encodes CASSPGTAYGYTF.

This chain uses TRBV30 with TRBJ2-2; D might be TRBD2 (5 bases). The germline V gene encodes CDR1 GTSNPN and CDR2 SVGIG (reference sequence). The CDR3 spans 16 residues. With 3 bases removed from V and 1 base from J, the gap between germline ends came to 15 bases. CDR3 region: CAWRVDRGMNTGELFF. DNA of the CDR3: TGTGCCTGGAGAGTAGATCGGGGAATGAACACCGGGGAGCTGTTTTTT.

The chain combines TRBV12-3 or TRBV12-4 with TRBJ2-5; possible D gene TRBD2, 6 bases. Trimming stripped 9 bases from V and 4 bases from J, with 9 bases between. The CDR3 runs to 11 residues. CDR3 DNA: TGTGCCAGTAGGCGGGGAGAGACCCAGTACTTC. Amino acid sequence: CASRRGETQYF.

The chain has TRBV28 and TRBJ1-6; possible D gene TRBD1, 5 bases. Trimming stripped 7 bases from V and 3 bases from J, with 16 bases between. Germline V gene sequence: CDR1 MDHEN, CDR2 SYDVKM. The CDR3 is 16 residues long. The CDR3 DNA sequence: TGTGCCAGCAAGAAAATCAGGGTGGTCTATAATTCACCCCTCCACTTT. Its protein product is CASKKIRVVYNSPLHF.

This clone was detected once. The J gene is TRBJ1-2, the V gene TRBV7-2, with a tentative D call TRBD1 (6 bases). This CDR3 is 14 amino acids long. Trimming pared 3 bases from V and 4 bases from J, leaving 12 bases between. Germline V CDR1 and CDR2: SGHTA, FQGNSA. The CDR3: CASSFRTETYGYTF. The CDR3 nucleotides read TGTGCCAGCAGCTTTAGGACAGAAACCTATGGCTACACCTTC.

The chain recombines TRBV6-2 or TRBV6-3 with TRBJ1-2; TRBD1 might be the D (5 bases). This CDR3 contains 15 residues. V lost 0 bases and J 6 bases, leaving 14 bases between the germline ends. The germline CDR1 and CDR2 sequences are MNHEY and SVGEGT. CDR3 sequence (DNA): TGTGCCAGCAGTTACTCGATTGGGGGGATTGATGGCTACACCTTC. Translating gives CASSYSIGGIDGYTF.

This chain joins TRBV21-1 and TRBJ2-3; the table assigns TRBD1, which was not confirmed against the DNA. TRBV21-1 is marked as a pseudogene. This CDR3 comprises 14 residues. In nucleotides, the CDR3 is TGTGCCAGCCATAAACTGGTGAGGGGGGATACGCAGTATTTT. As protein: CASHKLVRGDTQYF.

The chain links TRBV15 to TRBJ2-5; TRBD2 matches at 10 bases. Germline CDR1 reads LNHNV; CDR2 reads YYDKDF (reference sequence). The CDR3 runs to 17 residues. With 1 base clipped from V and 0 bases from J, the junction kept 5 bases outside the gene matches. The CDR3 bases are TGTGCCACCAGCAGAGCAACTAGCGGGGTAGACCAAGAGACCCAGTACTTC. Its translation is CATSRATSGVDQETQYF. Supplemented by reference TRBV15 and TRBJ2-5, the full variable domain reads DAMVIQNPRYQVTQFGKPVTLSCSQTLNHNVMYWYQQKSSQAPKLLFHYYDKDFNNEADTPDNFQSRRPNTSFCFLDIRSPGLGDTAMYLCATSRATSGVDQETQYFGPGTRLLVL.

V gene TRBV10-3 combines with J gene TRBJ2-3; 8 bases align to TRBD2. The J segment lost 0 bases and the V segment lost 10 bases, leaving 12 bases of the junction unmatched. The CDR3 is 16 residues long. In germline, CDR1 is ENHRY, CDR2 SYGVKD. CDR3 residues: CATLNPGGVSTDTQYF. The CDR3, as DNA: TGTGCCACCTTAAACCCCGGGGGGGTTAGCACAGATACGCAGTATTTT.

This chain links TRBV19 with TRBJ2-7; 7 positions match TRBD1. Trimming cost V 4 bases and J 3 bases; bases outside gene matches: 9. Germline CDR1 reads LNHDA; CDR2 reads SQIVND (reference sequence). The CDR3 totals 15 residues. For the CDR3, the DNA is TGTGCCAGTAGTAGGCGTGCACAGGGGAACTACGAGCAGTACTTC. It codes for CASSRRAQGNYEQYF.

The CDR3 sequence is CASSEANTQYF. DNA of the CDR3: TGTGCCAGCAGTGAAGCCAATACGCAGTATTTT. This chain connects TRBV2 to TRBJ2-3; the D is unclear. The ends were cut back, 0 bases at V and 7 bases at J, with 2 bases in the middle. In germline, CDR1 is SNHLY, CDR2 FYNNEI. This CDR3 comprises 11 residues.

The rearrangement joins TRBV16 to TRBJ2-1; D is possibly TRBD1 (5 bases). The germline gives CDR1 KGHSY, CDR2 FQNENV. The CDR3 runs 12 residues. V was clipped by 9 bases and J by 4 bases, with 10 bases between them. CDR3 residues: CASQQDYNEQFF. The CDR3 DNA reads TGTGCCAGTCAACAGGATTACAATGAGCAGTTCTTC.